This paragraph reports one T cell receptor beta chain. Its target is not known. Cells designated naive CD8 were CD45RO-negative and were positively selected for CCR7, with terminally differentiated effector memory CD45RA+ cells excluded. The repertoire was sequenced with immunoSEQ multiplex PCR; TCRdb's copy has only in-frame clones and lacks some. The sample lists around 610,000 clones, about 96% occurring once. This record belongs to a study of shared clonotypes between healthy human individuals. Study findings and constraints: Deeper or shallower sequencing was expected to change how clonotypes are shared among donors. Richness estimates generally favored naive over memory subsets.

The sequenced material came from naive CD8+ T cells sorted from blood. This clonotype was obtained from a woman aged 30 to 39 in good health.

The CDR3 DNA reads as TGCGCCATCCTGGCGGGCAGCTCGACGACCGGGGAGCTGTTTTTT. It is translated as CAILAGSSTTGELFF. V gene TRBV10-2 combines with J gene TRBJ2-2; a possible D gene is TRBD2 (5 bases). Trimming stripped 10 bases from V and 5 bases from J, with 20 bases between. This CDR3 has 15 residues. Germline V gene lookup returns CDR1 WSHSY and CDR2 SAAADI.